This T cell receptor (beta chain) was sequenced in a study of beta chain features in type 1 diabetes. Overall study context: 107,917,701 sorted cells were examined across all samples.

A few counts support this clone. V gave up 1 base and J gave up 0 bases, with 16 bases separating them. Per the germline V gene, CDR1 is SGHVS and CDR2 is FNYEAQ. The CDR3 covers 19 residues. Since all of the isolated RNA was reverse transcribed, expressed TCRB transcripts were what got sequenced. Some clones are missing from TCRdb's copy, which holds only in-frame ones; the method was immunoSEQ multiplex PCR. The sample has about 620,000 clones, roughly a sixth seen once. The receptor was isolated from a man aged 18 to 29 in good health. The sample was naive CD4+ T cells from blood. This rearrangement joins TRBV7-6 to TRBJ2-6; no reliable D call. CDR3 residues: CASSLVVAQSNSGANVLTF. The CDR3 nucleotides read TGTGCCAGCAGCTTAGTAGTCGCACAGAGCAACTCTGGGGCCAACGTCCTGACTTTC.